This T cell receptor beta chain was observed in a study of beta chain features in type 1 diabetes (dated by TCRdb to the late 2010s). A note on the overall study: Mean age, gender distribution, total cell number and subset yield were not different between patients and healthy donors. Regulatory and stem cell-like memory subsets were isolated from only 8 patients and about 8 healthy donors, whereas naive and central memory subsets came from all 30 or so donors. The study compared TCRB repertoires of sorted circulating CD4+ T cell subsets between recently diagnosed type 1 diabetes patients and matched healthy donors. Across all samples, some 110,000,000 sorted cells were examined, and cell number per subset correlated strongly with RNA yield.

The full study reports these points: Patients with type 1 diabetes made fewer insertions and deleted more nucleotides at VDJ recombination sites, implying thymic rearrangement abnormalities. PCR may preferentially amplify shorter templates, but because patient and control samples were amplified and corrected together, any resulting skew would affect both groups equally. Because cDNA was sequenced instead of genomic DNA, activated cells with high expression could be over-represented, although the groups did not differ in activation or CD3 levels. Naive, central memory and regulatory TCRB repertoires appeared to be more similar among patients than among healthy donors. Because the HLA sub-analyses included only small numbers of individuals, any influence of HLA type on TCRB rearrangement was left unresolved. In all four CD4+ subsets, TCRB CDR3 length was moderately but significantly shorter in type 1 diabetes patients.

Regarding this clone: This clone's antigen is unknown. Base quality data are lacking; no much larger clone is found one base away.

The entire isolated RNA was reverse transcribed using the High Capacity cDNA Reverse Transcription Kit, and thus expressed TCRB transcripts were sequenced. Deep immunoSEQ sequencing was applied to naive, central memory and regulatory T cell samples, giving an average of around 3.8 million total reads per sample. After sorted cells were lysed in RLT buffer, RNA was extracted with DNase-treated RNeasy Micro or Mini kits, with the choice depending on cell number. Each cell subset was processed separately to prevent cross-contamination, with patient and healthy donor samples processed together. The immunoSEQ multiplex PCR was used to amplify TCRB sequences from cDNA, generating 87-bp fragments that spanned the CDR3 region. Sequencing of the amplicons was performed on the Illumina HiSeq platform. The authors processed their data as follows. PCR bias was computationally corrected using synthetic template baselines, reads within Hamming distance 2 were collapsed, and singletons that could not be merged were discarded. Reads were aligned against IMGT so that V, D and J genes, CDR3 length and insertions or deletions at six rearrangement sites could be assigned. Clonotype counts were normalized to sorted cell number within each subset before computing true diversity and Gini coefficients with the tcR R package. The overlap coefficient, calculated on TCRB nucleotide sequences, was used to measure repertoire sharing. In TCRdb, the immuneACCESS table is reduced to in-frame sequences with V and J assigned. These tables do not hold every clone; where another copy was compared, an unresolved V gene accounts for under half, and the others remain unexplained. The V and J calls and the clone size are those of that table, but D and trimming were determined from the DNA. The sample table records over 150,000 clones; about a tenth of these occur just once. The top ten constitute around 0.48% of the sample.

From each donor, a single peripheral blood sample of around 0.12 L on average was drawn into heparinised tubes. A BD FACSAria II and a panel including CD45RO, CCR7, CD25, CD127, CD95 and CD27 were used to sort naive, central memory, regulatory and stem cell-like memory CD4+ T cells. Every sorted population had a purity above 98%. PBMCs were isolated immediately by Lymphoprep density gradient centrifugation and stained directly without culture. To minimize batch effects, samples were stained and sorted in pairs, one healthy donor with one patient per experiment. CDR1 and CDR2 were assigned from the germline V gene as SGHVS and FNYEAQ. Measured from the cysteine to the phenylalanine, the CDR3 is 13 residues long. This entry keeps only the CDR3 DNA: 39 bases, framed from base 1. V is shortened by 5 bases, J by 5 bases, and the region joining them spans 12 bases.

Source material: central memory CD4+ T cells from blood. The TCR comes from a man aged 25-40 years with type 1 diabetes. The sequence joins TRBV7-6 to TRBJ1-2; no D gene call is confident. CDR3 region: CASSVDSVYGYTF. The DNA sequence reads TGTGCCAGCAGCGTCGACTCGGTTTATGGCTACACCTTC.